The present T cell receptor (beta chain) was sequenced within a study of blood T cells in healthy people across ages. The CDR3 sequence is 16 residues long. CDR1 is SGHRS, CDR2 YFSETQ, per germline. The J segment lost 1 base and the V segment lost 1 base, leaving 3 bases of the junction unmatched. Using a J-beta primer mix together with a sample-barcoded 5' primer, a second PCR was run for roughly 6 to 12 cycles. TCRdb re-analysed the 5' RACE reads in MiXCR, keeping a single row per CDR3 protein. The repertoire holds about 640,000 distinct CDR3 sequences, with roughly 58% as singletons. This clonotype originated in a man between 60 and 75 years old in good health. This chain links TRBV5-1 with TRBJ2-4, with TRBD1 matching 9 bases. Sequenced input: blood. CDR3 nucleotides: TGCGCCAGCAGCTTGACAGGGGGCGCCGCCAAAAACATTCAGTACTTC. This sequence encodes CASSLTGGAAKNIQYF. The full variable domain, in which reference TRBV5-1 and TRBJ2-4 provide the parts outside the CDR3, is KAGVTQTPRYLIKTRGQQVTLSCSPISGHRSVSWYQQTPGQGLQFLFEYFSETQRNKGNFPGRFSGRQFSNSRSEMNVSTLELGDSALYLCASSLTGGAAKNIQYFGAGTRLSVL.